These 21 T cell receptor beta chains were sequenced from one sample in a study of blood T cell repertoires in COVID-19. Some clones are missing from TCRdb's copy, which holds only in-frame ones; the method was immunoSEQ multiplex PCR. In the table there are some 19,000 clones, around three quarters of which are singletons. The specimen was peripheral blood. The source of these receptors is a man aged 65-85 years with COVID-19, enrolled during active disease.

This clone was recorded a few times. The CDR3 region has the DNA TGTGCCAGCAGGACCCAGGTTAATGAAAAACTGTTTTTT. This encodes CASRTQVNEKLFF. The chain combines TRBV6-5 with TRBJ1-4, with D uncertain. With 6 bases removed from V and 4 bases from J, the gap between germline ends came to 9 bases. CDR3 length equals 13 residues. CDR1 and CDR2 from the germline V gene are MNHEY and SVGAGI.

This clone was observed once. The rearrangement joins TRBV19 to TRBJ2-1; a weak D match, TRBD2 (6 bases). V gave up 0 bases and J gave up 10 bases, with 13 bases separating them. From germline, CDR1 is LNHDA and CDR2 SQIVND (reference sequence). This CDR3 spans 14 amino acids. The CDR3 loop reads CASSIDPGLPEQFF. CDR3 bases: TGTGCCAGTAGTATAGACCCGGGACTCCCCGAGCAGTTCTTC.

V usage is TRBV15 and J usage is TRBJ2-1; D call uncertain. V lost 0 bases to trimming and J lost 10 bases, with 10 bases between them. The germline gives CDR1 LNHNV, CDR2 YYDKDF (reference sequence). CDR3 length: 13 residues. CDR3 bases: TGTGCCACCAGCAGAGATCCAGGCCGGGAGCAGTTCTTC. Translated, it gives CATSRDPGREQFF.

The chain joins TRBV7-2 to TRBJ2-5; no reliable D call. The germline gives CDR1 SGHTA, CDR2 FQGNSA. V was trimmed by 5 bases and J by 9 bases, leaving 13 bases between them. The CDR3 is 12 residues long. CDR3 amino acids: CASSPTQRPQYF. The DNA of the CDR3 is TGTGCCAGCAGCCCGACCCAGCGTCCCCAGTACTTC.

V gene TRBV7-2 combines with J gene TRBJ1-6; a weak D match, TRBD1 (5 bases). This CDR3 is built from 17 residues. Germline CDR1 reads SGHTA; CDR2 reads FQGNSA. The V gene lost 5 bases and the J gene lost 7 bases, with 21 bases spanning the gap. The CDR3 reads CASSPNPGAGRNSPLHF. The CDR3 coding sequence is TGTGCCAGCAGCCCCAATCCCGGTGCAGGGCGCAATTCACCCCTCCACTTT.

The chain recombines TRBV2 with TRBJ2-2, with unresolved D. V was pared by 10 bases and J by 4 bases, with 16 bases between. CDR3 length: 14 residues. Germline values: CDR1 SNHLY, CDR2 FYNNEI. The CDR3 reads CATLLGDGTGELFF. The CDR3 nucleotides are TGTGCCACCCTCCTAGGCGATGGCACCGGGGAGCTGTTTTTT.

V usage is TRBV19 and J usage is TRBJ2-5; 9 nucleotides agree with TRBD1. The CDR3 runs 15 residues. After removal of 7 bases from V and 2 bases from J, the junction contained 8 bases not matched to a gene. Germline V CDR1 and CDR2: LNHDA, SQIVND (reference sequence). The CDR3 DNA sequence: TGTGCCAGTAAAATCCGGGACAGGGTACAAGAGACCCAGTACTTC. Its translation is CASKIRDRVQETQYF.

Only a few counts were recorded for this clone. The rearrangement uses TRBV4-1 and TRBJ1-4; D possibly corresponds to TRBD1 (5 bases). V was shortened by 0 bases and J by 4 bases, with 9 bases between the two germline ends. Germline loops: CDR1 MGHRA, CDR2 YSYEKL. This CDR3 has 15 residues. The chain's CDR3 is CASSQEARDNEKLFF. The CDR3 DNA reads as TGCGCCAGCAGCCAAGAAGCCAGGGATAATGAAAAACTGTTTTTT.

The table lists this clone with a few counts. The chain combines TRBV6-1 with TRBJ2-7, with 10 nucleotides matching TRBD2. Unmatched junction bases numbered 3, after V lost 3 bases and J lost 4 bases. In germline, CDR1 is MNHNS, CDR2 SASEGT. The CDR3 runs 14 residues. The CDR3 here is CASSELAGEYEQYF. The CDR3 bases are TGTGCCAGCAGTGAGCTAGCGGGAGAATACGAGCAGTACTTC.

The table lists this clone with a few counts. The V call is TRBV4-3, the J call TRBJ1-1; the D is unclear. This CDR3 is built from 13 residues. Trimming removed 0 bases from V and 7 bases from J, with 9 bases in between. Germline V gives CDR1 LGHNA, CDR2 YSLEER. CDR3 protein: CASSQDTGVEAFF. CDR3 nucleotide sequence: TGCGCCAGCAGCCAAGATACCGGAGTTGAAGCTTTCTTT.

The chain couples TRBV5-1 to TRBJ2-2; 16 bases align to TRBD2. Per germline, CDR1 SGHRS and CDR2 YFSETQ. The V and J ends lost 2 bases and 5 bases, in that order; junction bases with no gene match: 6. This CDR3 has 18 residues. CDR3 nucleotides: TGCGCCAGCAGCTTCGGGACTAGCGGGGGGGCGCGAACCGGGGAGCTGTTTTTT. Residues: CASSFGTSGGARTGELFF.

The chain combines TRBV4-2 with TRBJ2-2; 14 nucleotides match TRBD2. The J segment lost 4 bases and the V segment lost 3 bases, leaving 16 bases of the junction unmatched. The CDR3 totals 21 residues. Germline V CDR1 and CDR2: LGHNA, YNFKEQ. This CDR3 reads CASSHLGQGLAGDPGTGELFF. The CDR3 DNA reads as TGTGCCAGCAGCCACTTAGGACAGGGACTAGCGGGAGACCCCGGCACCGGGGAGCTGTTTTTT.

This clone was detected a few times. V and J are TRBV10-3 and TRBJ1-2; the match to TRBD1 covers 8 bases. The CDR3 is 12 amino acids. Germline V gives CDR1 ENHRY, CDR2 SYGVKD. V lost 6 bases to trimming and J lost 12 bases; unmatched junction nucleotides: 9. CDR3 residues: CAIRQTGAGDTF. CDR3 in DNA: TGTGCCATCAGACAGACAGGGGCGGGAGACACCTTC.

This CDR3 is CASSRTGLAKNIQYF. Here the CDR3 DNA reads TGTGCCAGCAGCCGGACAGGACTAGCCAAAAACATTCAGTACTTC. The rearrangement links TRBV27 to TRBJ2-4, with TRBD1 identical over 7 bases. This CDR3 spans 15 amino acids. The germline V gene has CDR1 MNHEY and CDR2 SMNVEV (reference sequence). After removal of 6 bases from V and 0 bases from J, the junction contained 5 bases not matched to a gene.

This chain uses TRBV2 with TRBJ1-5; 9 nucleotides line up with TRBD1. This CDR3 has 15 residues. Trimming removed 5 bases from V and 5 bases from J; junction bases left unmatched: 7. Germline V gene sequence: CDR1 SNHLY, CDR2 FYNNEI. The CDR3 DNA reads TGTGCCAGCAGTACCGGGACAGGGTGGGATCAGCCCCAGCATTTT. Its translation: CASSTGTGWDQPQHF.

The CDR3 sequence is CASSQPDRPVQETQYF. In nucleotides, the CDR3 is TGTGCCAGCAGCCAACCGGACAGGCCGGTCCAAGAGACCCAGTACTTC. The chain recombines TRBV3-1 (or the pseudogene TRBV3-2) with TRBJ2-5, with 7 bases aligning to TRBD1. Germline V gene lookup returns CDR1 LGHDT and CDR2 YNNKEL (reference sequence). The CDR3 extends over 16 amino acids. The junction had 7 bases not matched to a gene; V was cut back by 2 bases and J by 1 base.

V usage is TRBV19 and J usage is TRBJ1-3, with 9 nucleotides matching TRBD1. Looked up from germline, CDR1 is LNHDA and CDR2 is SQIVND (reference sequence). The CDR3 has 17 amino acids. After removal of 4 bases from V and 0 bases from J, the junction contained 7 bases not matched to a gene. The CDR3 DNA reads TGTGCCAGTAGTACCCCTCGGGACAGGGACTCTGGAAACACCATATATTTT. This sequence encodes CASSTPRDRDSGNTIYF.

The chain combines TRBV5-1 with TRBJ2-3; 7 nucleotides align to TRBD2. Per the germline V gene, CDR1 is SGHRS and CDR2 is YFSETQ. After removal of 1 base from V and 4 bases from J, the junction contained 6 bases not matched to a gene. This CDR3 is built from 15 residues. In DNA, the CDR3 is TGCGCCAGCAGCTTGACGGGAGGAATCGCAGATACGCAGTATTTT. It specifies CASSLTGGIADTQYF.

Details on this clone: One end of the junction fails to match germline, which may point to a read error. This chain links TRBV6-5 with TRBJ1-1; D is possibly TRBD1 (6 bases). Germline V gene sequence: CDR1 MNHEY, CDR2 SVGAGI. CDR3 size: 14 residues. The CDR3 spells CASSYLQGNAEAFF. CDR3 in DNA: TGTGCCAGCAGTTACCTCCAGGGGAACGCTGAAGCTTTCTTT.

The chain links TRBV6-5 to TRBJ1-2; 10 nucleotides agree with TRBD1. V was pared by 4 bases and J by 4 bases, with 6 bases of the junction left unmatched. The CDR3 consists of 15 residues. Germline assignment: CDR1 MNHEY and CDR2 SVGAGI. The CDR3 loop reads CASSLGQGLGYGYTF. CDR3 in DNA: TGTGCCAGCAGTTTGGGACAGGGGTTAGGCTATGGCTACACCTTC.

The DNA for the CDR3 is TGTGCCACCAGTGGACAGGGAGGTGGCTACACCTTC. Protein product: CATSGQGGGYTF. The chain recombines TRBV24-1 with TRBJ1-2, with 7 nucleotides matching TRBD1. Per the germline V gene, CDR1 is KGHDR and CDR2 is SFDVKD. Trimming at V came to 5 bases and at J to 7 bases, leaving 3 bases not matched to a gene. The CDR3 has 12 amino acids.